The entry below describes one T cell receptor (beta chain). What it recognizes is unknown. The TCR beta CDR3 regions underwent amplification using RNA transcripts as the source. The study used the HTBI primer set for a first-round RT-PCR of the TCR CDR3. MiXCR, applied by TCRdb to the multiplex PCR reads, yields one record per CDR3 protein. The table records some 800,000 distinct CDR3 sequences, 35% to 45% of them present only once. The data belong to a study of T cells in Graves' hyperthyroidism and ophthalmopathy. Study-level results: Most clonotypes expanded in thyroid above 0.001 were likewise present in blood.

The CDR3 totals 15 residues. With 6 bases removed from V and 3 bases from J, the gap between germline ends came to 17 bases. The chain has TRBV12-3 or TRBV12-4 and TRBJ2-5; maybe TRBD1 (6 bases). Sequencing input: blood. The source of this sequence is a man aged 18 to 29 with Graves' hyperthyroidism. The CDR3 spells CASSLTGQGEETQYF. DNA for the CDR3: TGTGCCAGCAGCCTCACGGGACAAGGAGAAGAGACCCAGTACTTC.